The subject of this entry is one TCR beta chain. Its antigen is not yet known. No per-base quality is available; no much larger clone lies one base away. From a lookup of the germline V gene (reference sequence), CDR1 and CDR2 are LGHDT and YNNKEL. The CDR3 holds 12 amino acids from the cysteine to the phenylalanine. The retained sequence is limited to the CDR3, 36 bases, with the frame set at the first base. Germline trimming: 7 bases from V, 6 bases from J; junction bases outside gene matches: 5. The data belong to a study of blood T cell repertoires in COVID-19 (dated by TCRdb to about 2020). About the investigation overall: Samples covering the acute and convalescent phases of COVID-19 were provided by collaborators in the United States, Italy and Spain. Sample metadata almost always included a de-identified subject ID, COVID-19 status, age in years and sex. The repertoires were made available in a free public database intended to serve as a resource for research on the immune response to SARS-CoV-2. HLA class I and class II types, where available, came from metadata supplied by the sample provider rather than from assay-based typing. Deeply sampled blood TCRbeta repertoires from subjects exposed to, actively infected with, or recovered from COVID-19 were included in the dataset. The samples were drawn from the first 160 participants of the ongoing ImmuneRACE study and from over a thousand subjects provided by 6 global collaborators. The material from the prospective study consisted of cDNA or gDNA derived from T cells, B-cell-depleted T cells, or PBMCs. The paper as a whole reports these results and caveats: Clinical and demographic metadata were provided uncurated, with the amount varying by source and participant.

Each collaborating institution followed its own protocols to collect whole blood in K2EDTA tubes. For TCRbeta analysis, collaborators shipped samples in one of three forms: frozen whole blood, isolated PBMCs, or DNA extracted from either of those sample types. TCRbeta CDR3 regions were amplified from genomic DNA by means of the immunoSEQ Assay, a bias-controlled multiplex PCR. The study's own analysis went as follows. The number of nucleated cells in each sample was estimated from the amplification of reference gene primers within the assay. To quantify the absolute abundance of each unique TCRbeta CDR3 rearrangement, sequence reads were collapsed and filtered. For each sample, productive Simpson clonality was calculated by taking the square root of Simpson's diversity index across productive rearrangements. TCRdb provides this immuneACCESS table in a form limited to in-frame rearrangements. Some clones are lacking; in checked studies, under half of them reflect an unresolved V gene, and why the rest are absent is not known. Clone size and V and J calls were adopted from that table, with D and trimming inferred from the DNA. The sample data list more than 95,000 clones, and about 90% of these were observed just once. The ten largest clones add up to around 3.2% of the sample.

This TCR was recovered from a human donor in a cohort sampled during active COVID-19. The receptor chain draws on TRBV3-1 (or the pseudogene TRBV3-2) and TRBJ1-2, with 7 bases aligning to TRBD1. Sequences were obtained from peripheral blood. The DNA sequence is TGTGCCAGCACCAGGACAGGCCATGGCTACACCTTC. It translates to CASTRTGHGYTF.